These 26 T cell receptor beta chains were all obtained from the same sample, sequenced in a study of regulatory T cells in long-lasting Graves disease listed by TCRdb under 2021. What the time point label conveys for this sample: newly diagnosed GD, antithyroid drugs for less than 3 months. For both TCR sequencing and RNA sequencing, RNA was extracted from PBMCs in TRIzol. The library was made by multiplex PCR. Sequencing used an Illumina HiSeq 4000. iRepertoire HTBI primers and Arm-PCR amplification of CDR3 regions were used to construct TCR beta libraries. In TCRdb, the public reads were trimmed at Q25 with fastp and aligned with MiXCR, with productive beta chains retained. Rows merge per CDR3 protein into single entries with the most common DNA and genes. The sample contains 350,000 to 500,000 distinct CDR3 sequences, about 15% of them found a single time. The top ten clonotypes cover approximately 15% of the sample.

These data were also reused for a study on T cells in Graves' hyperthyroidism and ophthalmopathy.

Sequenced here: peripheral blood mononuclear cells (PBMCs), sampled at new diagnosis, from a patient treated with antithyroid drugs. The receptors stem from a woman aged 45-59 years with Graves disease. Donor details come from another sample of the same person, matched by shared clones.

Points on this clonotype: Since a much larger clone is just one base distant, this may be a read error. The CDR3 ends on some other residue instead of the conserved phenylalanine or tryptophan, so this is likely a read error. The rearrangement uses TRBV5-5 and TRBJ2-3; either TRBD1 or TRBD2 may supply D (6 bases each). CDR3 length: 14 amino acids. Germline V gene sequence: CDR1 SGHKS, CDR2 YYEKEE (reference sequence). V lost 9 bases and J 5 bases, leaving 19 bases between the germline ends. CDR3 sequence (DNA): TGTGCCACCATAAGGGGCAGGGGAGGAGATACGCAGTATCTT. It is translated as CATIRGRGGDTQYL.

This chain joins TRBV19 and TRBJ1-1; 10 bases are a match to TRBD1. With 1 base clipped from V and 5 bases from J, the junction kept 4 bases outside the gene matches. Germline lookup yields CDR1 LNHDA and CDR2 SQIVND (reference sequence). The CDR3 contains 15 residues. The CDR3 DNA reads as TGTGCCAGTAGTATAGCCGGGACAGGGGAGACTGAAGCTTTCTTT. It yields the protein CASSIAGTGETEAFF.

The CDR3 nucleotides are TGTGCCAGCAGCCAAGATCACAACATAAAGGAAAAACTGTTTTTT. Translated: CASSQDHNIKEKLFF. The chain links TRBV3-1 to TRBJ1-4, with D unclear. Per the germline V gene, CDR1 is LGHDT and CDR2 is YNNKEL (reference sequence). CDR3 length: 15 amino acids. Trimming took off 0 bases at V and 8 bases at J, with 13 bases between the two ends.

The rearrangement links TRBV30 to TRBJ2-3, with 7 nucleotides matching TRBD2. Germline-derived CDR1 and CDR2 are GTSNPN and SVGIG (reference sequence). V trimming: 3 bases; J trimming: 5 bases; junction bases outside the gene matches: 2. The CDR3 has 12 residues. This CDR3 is CAWSGGKDTQYF. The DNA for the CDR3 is TGTGCCTGGAGCGGGGGGAAAGATACGCAGTATTTT.

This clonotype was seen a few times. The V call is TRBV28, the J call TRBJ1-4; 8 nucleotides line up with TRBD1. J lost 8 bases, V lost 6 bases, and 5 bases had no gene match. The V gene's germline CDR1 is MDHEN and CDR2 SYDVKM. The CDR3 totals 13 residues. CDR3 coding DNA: TGTGCCAGCAGCTCGGACAGGGCCGAAAAACTGTTTTTT. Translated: CASSSDRAEKLFF. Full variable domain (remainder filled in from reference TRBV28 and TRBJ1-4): DVKVTQSSRYLVKRTGEKVFLECVQDMDHENMFWYRQDPGLGLRLIYFSYDVKMKEKGDIPEGYSVSREKKERFSLILESASTNQTSMYLCASSSDRAEKLFFGSGTQLSVL.

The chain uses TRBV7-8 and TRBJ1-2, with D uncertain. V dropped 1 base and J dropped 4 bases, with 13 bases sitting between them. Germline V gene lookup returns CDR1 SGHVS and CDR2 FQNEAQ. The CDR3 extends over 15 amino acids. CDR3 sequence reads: CASSLGRRVSYGYTF. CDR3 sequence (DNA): TGTGCCAGCAGCTTAGGAAGGAGGGTTTCCTATGGCTACACCTTC.

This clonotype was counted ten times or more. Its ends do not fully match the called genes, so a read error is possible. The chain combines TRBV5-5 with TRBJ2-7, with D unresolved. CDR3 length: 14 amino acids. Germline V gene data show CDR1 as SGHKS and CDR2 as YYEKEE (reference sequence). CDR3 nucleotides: TGCGCCAGCAGCCATACTGACCCAAGGAACGAGCAGTACTTC. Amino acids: CASSHTDPRNEQYF. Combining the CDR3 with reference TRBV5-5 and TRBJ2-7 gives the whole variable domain DAGVTQSPTHLIKTRGQQVTLRCSPISGHKSVSWYQQVLGQGPQFIFQYYEKEERGRGNFPDRFSARQFPNYSSELNVNALLLGDSALYLCASSHTDPRNEQYFGPGTRLTVT.

The CDR3 DNA sequence: TGTGCCAGCAGCGTTGGGACAGCCTACAATGAGCAGTTCTTC. It specifies CASSVGTAYNEQFF. The rearrangement links TRBV5-5 to TRBJ2-1, with 7 bases matching TRBD1. This CDR3 spans 14 amino acids. The V and J ends lost 4 bases and 2 bases, in that order; junction bases with no gene match: 3. CDR1 SGHKS and CDR2 YYEKEE come from the germline V gene (reference sequence).

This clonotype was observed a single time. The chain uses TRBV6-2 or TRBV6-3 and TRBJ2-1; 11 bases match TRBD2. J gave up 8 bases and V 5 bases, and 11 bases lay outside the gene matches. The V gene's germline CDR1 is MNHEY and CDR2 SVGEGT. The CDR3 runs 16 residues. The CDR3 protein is CASSDPSGRSSDEQFF. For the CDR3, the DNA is TGTGCCAGCAGTGACCCTAGCGGGAGGTCCTCTGATGAGCAGTTCTTC.

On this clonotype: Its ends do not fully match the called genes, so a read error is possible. As DNA, the CDR3 is TGTGCCATCAGTGACCTACTAGCGGAGAACACCGGGGAGCTGTCTTTT. This codes for CAISDLLAENTGELSF. This rearrangement joins TRBV10-3 to TRBJ2-2, with 8 bases identical to TRBD2. CDR3 length: 16 amino acids. Germline V gene lookup returns CDR1 ENHRY and CDR2 SYGVKD.

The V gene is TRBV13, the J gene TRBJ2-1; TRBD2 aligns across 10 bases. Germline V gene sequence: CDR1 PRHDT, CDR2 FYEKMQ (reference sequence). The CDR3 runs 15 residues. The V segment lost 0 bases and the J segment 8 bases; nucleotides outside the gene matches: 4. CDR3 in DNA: TGTGCCAGCAGCTTAGGCCTTAGCGGGAGGTATGAGCAGTTCTTC. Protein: CASSLGLSGRYEQFF.

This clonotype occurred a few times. The CDR3 nucleotides read TGTGCCAGCAGCTTGATACTTCGGGGTGCGGGCAATCAGCCCCAGCATTTT. Translating it yields CASSLILRGAGNQPQHF. This chain uses TRBV5-7 with TRBJ1-5; D is unclear. TRBV5-7 is designated an ORF whose function remains uncertain. Between the trimmed V and J ends, which lost 1 base and 2 bases, there was a span of 16 bases. This CDR3 region has 17 residues.

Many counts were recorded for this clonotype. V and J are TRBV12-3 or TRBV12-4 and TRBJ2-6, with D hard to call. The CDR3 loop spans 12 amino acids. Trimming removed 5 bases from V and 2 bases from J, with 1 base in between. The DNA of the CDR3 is TGTGCCAGCAGTACTGGGGCCAACGTCCTGACTTTC. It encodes CASSTGANVLTF.

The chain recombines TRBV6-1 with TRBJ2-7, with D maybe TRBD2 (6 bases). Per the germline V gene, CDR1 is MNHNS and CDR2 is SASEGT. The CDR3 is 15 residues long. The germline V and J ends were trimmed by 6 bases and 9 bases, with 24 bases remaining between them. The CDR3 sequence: CASSGPPDSLAPQYF. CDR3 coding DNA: TGTGCCAGCAGCGGCCCCCCCGACTCCCTAGCGCCGCAGTACTTC.

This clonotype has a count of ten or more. The CDR3 DNA reads TGTGCCAGCAGTTCCGTGGGGACTGGGGCCAACGTCCTGACTTTC. Protein product: CASSSVGTGANVLTF. The chain uses TRBV28 and TRBJ2-6, with no clear D. This CDR3 region has 15 residues. CDR1 is MDHEN and CDR2 is SYDVKM in the germline V gene. V gave up 4 bases and J gave up 2 bases, with 9 bases separating them.

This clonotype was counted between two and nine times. The CDR3 coding sequence is TGTGCCAGCAGCTTGGTTTGGGGTTGGAGCTACGAGCAGTACTTC. Encoded protein: CASSLVWGWSYEQYF. J is TRBJ2-7 and V is TRBV7-9; no clear D gene. From germline, CDR1 is SEHNR and CDR2 FQNEAQ (reference sequence). The V and J ends lost 3 bases and 3 bases respectively, with 15 bases between them. The CDR3 loop spans 15 amino acids.

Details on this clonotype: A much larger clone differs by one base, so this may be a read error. The CDR3 loop reads CASSLLGTGVYEHYF. CDR3 in DNA: TGTGCCAGCAGCCTCCTGGGGACAGGTGTCTACGAGCACTACTTC. The rearrangement uses TRBV11-2 and TRBJ2-7; 8 bases align to TRBD1. CDR3 length equals 15 residues. Per the germline V gene, CDR1 is SGHAT and CDR2 is FQNNGV.

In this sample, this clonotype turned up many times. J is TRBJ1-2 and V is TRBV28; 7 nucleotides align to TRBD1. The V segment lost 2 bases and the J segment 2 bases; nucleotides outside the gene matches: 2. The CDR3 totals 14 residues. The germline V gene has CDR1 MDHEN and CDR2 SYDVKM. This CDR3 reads CASSLRTGNYGYTF. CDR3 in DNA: TGTGCCAGCAGTTTACGGACAGGCAACTATGGCTACACCTTC.

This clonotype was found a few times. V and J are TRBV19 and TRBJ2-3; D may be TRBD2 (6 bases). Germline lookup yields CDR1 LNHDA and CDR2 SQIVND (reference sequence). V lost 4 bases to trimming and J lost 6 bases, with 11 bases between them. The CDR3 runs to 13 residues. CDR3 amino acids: CASSTVAGDTQYF. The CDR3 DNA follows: TGTGCCAGTAGTACTGTCGCGGGGGATACGCAGTATTTT.

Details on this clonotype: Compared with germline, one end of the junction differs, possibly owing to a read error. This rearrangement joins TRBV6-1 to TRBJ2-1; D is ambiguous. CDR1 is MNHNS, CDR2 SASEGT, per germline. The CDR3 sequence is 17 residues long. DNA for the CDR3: TGTGCCAGCAGTCAGGACCCTACGGTGCCCTCCTGCAATGAGCAGTTCTTC. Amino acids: CASSQDPTVPSCNEQFF.

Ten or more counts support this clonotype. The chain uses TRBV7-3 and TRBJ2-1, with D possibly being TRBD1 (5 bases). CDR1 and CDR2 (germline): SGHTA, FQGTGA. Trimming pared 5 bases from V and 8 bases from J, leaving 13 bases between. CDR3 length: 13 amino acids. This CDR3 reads CASSATQGYEQFF. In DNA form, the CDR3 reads TGTGCCAGCAGCGCCACCCAGGGTTATGAGCAGTTCTTC.

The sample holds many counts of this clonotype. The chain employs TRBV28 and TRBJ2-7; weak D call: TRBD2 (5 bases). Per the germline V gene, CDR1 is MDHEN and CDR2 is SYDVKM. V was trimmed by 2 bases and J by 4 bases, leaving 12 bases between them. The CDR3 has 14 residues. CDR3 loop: CASSLLGVLYEQYF. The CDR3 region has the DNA TGTGCCAGCAGTTTACTGGGAGTTTTGTACGAGCAGTACTTC.

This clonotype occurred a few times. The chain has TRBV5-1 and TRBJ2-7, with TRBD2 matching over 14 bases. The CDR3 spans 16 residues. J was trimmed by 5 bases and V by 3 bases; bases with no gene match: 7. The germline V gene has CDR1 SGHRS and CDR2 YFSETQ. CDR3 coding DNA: TGCGCCAGCAGCTCCGGGGTGGGACTAGCGGGAGACGAGCAGTACTTC. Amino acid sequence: CASSSGVGLAGDEQYF. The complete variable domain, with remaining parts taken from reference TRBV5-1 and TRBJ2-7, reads KAGVTQTPRYLIKTRGQQVTLSCSPISGHRSVSWYQQTPGQGLQFLFEYFSETQRNKGNFPGRFSGRQFSNSRSEMNVSTLELGDSALYLCASSSGVGLAGDEQYFGPGTRLTVT.

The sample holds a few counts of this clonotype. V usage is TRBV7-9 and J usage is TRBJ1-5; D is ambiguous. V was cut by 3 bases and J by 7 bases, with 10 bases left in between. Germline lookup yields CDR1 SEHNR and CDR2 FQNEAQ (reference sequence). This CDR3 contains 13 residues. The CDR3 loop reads CASSFEGSQPQHF. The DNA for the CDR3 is TGTGCCAGCAGCTTCGAGGGTTCCCAGCCCCAGCATTTT.

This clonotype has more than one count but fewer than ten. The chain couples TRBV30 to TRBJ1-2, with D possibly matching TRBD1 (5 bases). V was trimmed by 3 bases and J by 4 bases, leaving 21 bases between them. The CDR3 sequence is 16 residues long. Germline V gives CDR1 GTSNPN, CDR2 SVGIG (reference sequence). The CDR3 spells CAWSGWDGRAPYGYTF. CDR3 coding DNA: TGTGCCTGGAGCGGCTGGGACGGTAGAGCACCCTATGGCTACACCTTC.

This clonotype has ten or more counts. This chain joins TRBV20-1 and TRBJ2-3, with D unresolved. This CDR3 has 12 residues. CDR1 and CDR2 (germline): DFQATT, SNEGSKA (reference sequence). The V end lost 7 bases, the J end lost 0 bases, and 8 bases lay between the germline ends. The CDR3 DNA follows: TGCAGTGTCAAGGACAGCACAGATACGCAGTATTTT. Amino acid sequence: CSVKDSTDTQYF.